Relative to its sample, the clone carrying this T cell receptor (beta chain) is medium-sized. These data belong to a study of T cell repertoires in aging, cancer and after chemotherapy. Multiplex touch-down PCR with TRB-A/B primers amplified rearranged V-D-J TRB sequences. From the multiplex PCR reads, TCRdb called clonotypes with MiXCR, one entry per CDR3 protein. The data show more than 10,000 distinct CDR3 sequences, with over 25% seen just once and approximately 19% held by the top ten. Trimming pared 6 bases from V and 3 bases from J, leaving 7 bases between. Germline V gene data show CDR1 as SGHAT and CDR2 as FQDESV (reference sequence). The CDR3 consists of 12 residues. TCR beta rearrangements were amplified from peripheral blood genomic DNA.

This TCR came from a human donor in good health. The donor label of this sample is uncertain. Material for sequencing was blood. V is TRBV11-1 and J is TRBJ2-3, with D possibly being TRBD2 (6 bases). CDR3 coding DNA: TGTGCCAGCAGGGGGACTACAGATACGCAGTATTTT. Protein: CASRGTTDTQYF.